Detailed here is one TCR beta chain. No antigen is known for it. This sample is part of a study of cytomegalovirus exposure and HLA in healthy donors. Study-level points and caveats: A later analysis by the authors found several of the most significant clusters apparently linked to common viral pathogens. An analysis was carried out later, and it reportedly showed fewer N-insertions in an Asian-associated ancestry cluster than the roughly 670-donor mean.

With 60 Vbeta and 13 Jbeta primers, the PCR was carried out. Using immunoSEQ multiplex PCR, the repertoire was profiled, and TCRdb retains in-frame clones only, with some absent. This sample yields about 180,000 clones, of which 82% are seen a single time; about 0.5% belongs to the top ten. The donors, nominally healthy at sampling, likely had unrecorded immune exposures. This TCR derives from a woman in her forties or fifties in good health and CMV-seronegative. Sequenced material: PBMCs.

The DNA of the CDR3 is TGTGCCAGCCGAGTCCCGCTAGCGGGGGGGCGGGAGACCCAGTACTTC. This gives the protein CASRVPLAGGRETQYF. The genes are TRBV28 and TRBJ2-5; 12 bases align to TRBD2. V lost 8 bases, J lost 5 bases, and 12 bases stayed unmatched. This CDR3 spans 16 amino acids. Germline V gene lookup returns CDR1 MDHEN and CDR2 SYDVKM.